This T cell receptor (beta chain) was obtained from a study of blood T cells in healthy people across ages. Total RNA amounts of at least 6 micrograms were extracted per sample. Study conclusions and caveats: Per million T cells, TCR beta diversity dropped roughly linearly as age increased. Unknown donor CMV status possibly confounded expanded clonotype changes.

For the second PCR, which ran for about 7 to 12 cycles, a sample-barcoded 5' primer and a J-beta primer mix were used. Each cDNA molecule, via a template-switch adaptor with 12 random nucleotides, was tagged. TCRdb fed the 5' RACE reads into MiXCR, producing one record per CDR3 protein. This table holds about 680,000 distinct CDR3 sequences, around half found once. Germline values: CDR1 SQVTM, CDR2 ANQGSEA. The junction had 17 bases not matched to a gene; V was cut back by 2 bases and J by 11 bases. This CDR3 is 16 amino acids long. Worth noting for this clonotype: The antigen is not known.

The receptor was isolated from an older woman in good health. The rearrangement joins TRBV29-1 to TRBJ2-5; 10 bases match TRBD2. Sequenced material: blood. CDR3 nucleotide sequence: TGCAGCGTTGAACTCCTAGCGGGAGTTATAAGCAATGAGCAGTACTTC. Translating it yields CSVELLAGVISNEQYF.